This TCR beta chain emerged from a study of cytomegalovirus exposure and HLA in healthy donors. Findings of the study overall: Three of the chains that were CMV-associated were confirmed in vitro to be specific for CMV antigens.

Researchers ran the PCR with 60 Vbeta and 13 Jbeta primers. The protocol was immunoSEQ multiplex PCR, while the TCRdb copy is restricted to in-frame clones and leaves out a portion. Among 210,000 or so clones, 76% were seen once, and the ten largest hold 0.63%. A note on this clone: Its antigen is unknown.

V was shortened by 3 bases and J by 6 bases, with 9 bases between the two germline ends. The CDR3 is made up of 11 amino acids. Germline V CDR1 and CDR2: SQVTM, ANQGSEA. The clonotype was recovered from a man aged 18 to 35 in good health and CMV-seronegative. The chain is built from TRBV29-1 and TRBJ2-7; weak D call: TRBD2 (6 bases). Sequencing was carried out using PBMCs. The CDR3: CSVEAGLEQYF. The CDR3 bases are TGCAGCGTTGAGGCGGGGCTCGAGCAGTACTTC.